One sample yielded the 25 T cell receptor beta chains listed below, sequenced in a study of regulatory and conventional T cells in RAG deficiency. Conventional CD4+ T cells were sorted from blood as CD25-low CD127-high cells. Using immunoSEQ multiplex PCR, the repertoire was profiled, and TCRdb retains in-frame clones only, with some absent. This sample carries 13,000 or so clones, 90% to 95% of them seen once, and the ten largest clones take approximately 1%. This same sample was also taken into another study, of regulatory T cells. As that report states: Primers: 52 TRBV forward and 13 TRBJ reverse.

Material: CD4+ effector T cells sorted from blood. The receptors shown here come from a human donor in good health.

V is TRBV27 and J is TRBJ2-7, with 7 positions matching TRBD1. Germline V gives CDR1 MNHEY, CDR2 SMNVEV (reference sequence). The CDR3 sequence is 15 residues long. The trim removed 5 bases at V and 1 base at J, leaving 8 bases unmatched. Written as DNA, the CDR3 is TGTGCCAGCAGTCCACCACACAGGGGTTCCTACGAGCAGTACTTC. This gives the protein CASSPPHRGSYEQYF.

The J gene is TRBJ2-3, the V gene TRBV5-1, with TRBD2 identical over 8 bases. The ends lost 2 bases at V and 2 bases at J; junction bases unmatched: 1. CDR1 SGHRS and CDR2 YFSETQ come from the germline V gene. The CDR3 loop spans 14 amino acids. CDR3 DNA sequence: TGCGCCAGCAGCTTCGGGGGGGCCACAGATACGCAGTATTTT. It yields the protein CASSFGGATDTQYF. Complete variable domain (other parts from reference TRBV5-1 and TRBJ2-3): KAGVTQTPRYLIKTRGQQVTLSCSPISGHRSVSWYQQTPGQGLQFLFEYFSETQRNKGNFPGRFSGRQFSNSRSEMNVSTLELGDSALYLCASSFGGATDTQYFGPGTRLTVL.

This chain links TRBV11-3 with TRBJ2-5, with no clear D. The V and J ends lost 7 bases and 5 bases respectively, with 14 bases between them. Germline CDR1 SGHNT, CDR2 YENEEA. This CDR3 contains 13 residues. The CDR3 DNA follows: TGTGCCAGCAAAGCCCCCGGCAGTGAGACCCAGTACTTC. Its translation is CASKAPGSETQYF. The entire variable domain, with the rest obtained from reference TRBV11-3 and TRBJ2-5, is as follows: EAGVVQSPRYKIIEKKQPVAFWCNPISGHNTLYWYLQNLGQGPELLIRYENEEAVDDSQLPKDRFSAERLKGVDSTLKIQPAELGDSAVYLCASKAPGSETQYFGPGTRLLVL.

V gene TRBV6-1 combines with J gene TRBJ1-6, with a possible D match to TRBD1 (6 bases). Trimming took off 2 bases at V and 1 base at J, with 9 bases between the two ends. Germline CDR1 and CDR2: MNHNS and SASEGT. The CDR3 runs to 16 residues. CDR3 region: CASSESGVSYNSPLHF. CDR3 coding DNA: TGTGCCAGCAGTGAATCAGGGGTGTCCTATAATTCACCCCTCCACTTT.

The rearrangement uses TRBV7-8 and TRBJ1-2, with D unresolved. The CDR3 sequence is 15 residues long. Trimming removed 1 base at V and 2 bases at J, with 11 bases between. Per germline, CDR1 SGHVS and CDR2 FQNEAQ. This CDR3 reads CASSLVVVGNYGYTF. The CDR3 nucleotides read TGTGCCAGCAGCTTAGTGGTAGTGGGAAACTATGGCTACACCTTC.

The CDR3 loop is CASTRDRGYEQYF. The CDR3 region has the DNA TGCGCCAGCACCCGGGACAGGGGCTACGAGCAGTACTTC. The chain is built from TRBV5-1 and TRBJ2-7; 10 bases match TRBD1. Germline V gene sequence: CDR1 SGHRS, CDR2 YFSETQ. The CDR3 runs to 13 residues. The V segment lost 6 bases and the J segment 3 bases; nucleotides outside the gene matches: 3.

CDR3 bases: TGTGCCAGCAGCTTAGATTTGAACACTGAAGCTTTCTTT. This codes for CASSLDLNTEAFF. The chain has TRBV7-6 and TRBJ1-1, with D unclear. In germline, CDR1 is SGHVS, CDR2 FNYEAQ. The length of the CDR3 is 13 residues. V was trimmed by 1 base and J by 0 bases, leaving 3 bases between them. Looking up the rest from reference TRBV7-6 and TRBJ1-1 gives the full variable domain: GAGVSQSPRYKVTKRGQDVALRCDPISGHVSLYWYRQALGQGPEFLTYFNYEAQQDKSGLPNDRFSAERPEGSISTLTIQRTEQRDSAMYRCASSLDLNTEAFFGQGTRLTVV.

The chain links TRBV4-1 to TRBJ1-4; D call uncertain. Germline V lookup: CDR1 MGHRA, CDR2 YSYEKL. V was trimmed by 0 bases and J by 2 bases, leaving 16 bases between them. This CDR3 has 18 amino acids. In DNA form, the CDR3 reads TGCGCCAGCAGCCAAGATCTGGGCCTAAGAAACACTAATGAAAAACTGTTTTTT. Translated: CASSQDLGLRNTNEKLFF.

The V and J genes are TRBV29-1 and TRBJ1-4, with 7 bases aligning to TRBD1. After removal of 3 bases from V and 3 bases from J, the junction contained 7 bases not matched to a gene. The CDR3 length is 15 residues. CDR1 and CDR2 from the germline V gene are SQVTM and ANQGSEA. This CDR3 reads CSVDLGQGANEKLFF. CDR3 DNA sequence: TGCAGCGTTGACCTCGGGCAGGGGGCTAATGAAAAACTGTTTTTT.

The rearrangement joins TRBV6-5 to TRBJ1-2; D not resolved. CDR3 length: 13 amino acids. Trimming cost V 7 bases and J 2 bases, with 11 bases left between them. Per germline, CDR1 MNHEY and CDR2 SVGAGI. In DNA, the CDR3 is TGTGCCAGCAAAAACCCCCCGAACTATGGCTACACCTTC. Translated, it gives CASKNPPNYGYTF.

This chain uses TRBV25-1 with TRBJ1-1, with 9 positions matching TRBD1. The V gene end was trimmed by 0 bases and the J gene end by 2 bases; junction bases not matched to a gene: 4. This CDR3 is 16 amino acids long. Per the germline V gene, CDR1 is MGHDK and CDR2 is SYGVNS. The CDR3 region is CASSEYVGQGNTEAFF. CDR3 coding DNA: TGTGCCAGCAGTGAATACGTGGGACAGGGAAACACTGAAGCTTTCTTT.

CDR3: CASSWAAGTVYEQYF. CDR3 DNA sequence: TGTGCCAGCAGCTGGGCGGCGGGAACAGTCTACGAGCAGTACTTC. V is TRBV7-2 and J is TRBJ2-7; a possible D gene is TRBD2 (6 bases). CDR1 is SGHTA and CDR2 is FQGNSA in the germline V gene. Between the trimmed V and J ends, which lost 4 bases and 3 bases, there was a span of 16 bases. CDR3 size: 15 residues.

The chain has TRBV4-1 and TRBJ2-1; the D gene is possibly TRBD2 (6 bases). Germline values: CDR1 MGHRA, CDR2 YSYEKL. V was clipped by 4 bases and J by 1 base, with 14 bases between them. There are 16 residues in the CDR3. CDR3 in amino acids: CASSRLGLLSYNEQFF. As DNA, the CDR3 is TGCGCCAGCAGCCGATTGGGACTGCTATCCTACAATGAGCAGTTCTTC.

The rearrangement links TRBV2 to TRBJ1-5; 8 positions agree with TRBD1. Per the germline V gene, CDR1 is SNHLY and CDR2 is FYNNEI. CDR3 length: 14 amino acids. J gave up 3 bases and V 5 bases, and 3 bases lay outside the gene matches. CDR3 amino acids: CASSKDRANQPQHF. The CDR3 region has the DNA TGTGCCAGCAGTAAGGACAGGGCCAATCAGCCCCAGCATTTT.

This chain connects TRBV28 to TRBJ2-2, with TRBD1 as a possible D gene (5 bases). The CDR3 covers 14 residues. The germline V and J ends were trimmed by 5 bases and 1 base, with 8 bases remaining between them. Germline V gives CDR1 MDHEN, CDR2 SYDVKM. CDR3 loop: CASSVRVNTGELFF. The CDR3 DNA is TGTGCCAGCAGTGTCAGGGTGAACACCGGGGAGCTGTTTTTT.

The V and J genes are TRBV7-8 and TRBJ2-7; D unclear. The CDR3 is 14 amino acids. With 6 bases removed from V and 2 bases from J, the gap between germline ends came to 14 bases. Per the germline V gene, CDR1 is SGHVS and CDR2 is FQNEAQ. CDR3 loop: CASRPQATAYEQYF. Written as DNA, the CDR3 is TGTGCCAGCAGACCCCAGGCCACCGCCTACGAGCAGTACTTC.

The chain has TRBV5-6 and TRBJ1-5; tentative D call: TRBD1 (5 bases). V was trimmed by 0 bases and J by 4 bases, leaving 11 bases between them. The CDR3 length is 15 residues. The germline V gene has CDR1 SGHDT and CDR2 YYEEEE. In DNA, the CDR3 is TGTGCCAGCAGCTTGGCGGACATACCTAATCAGCCCCAGCATTTT. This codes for CASSLADIPNQPQHF.

The CDR3: CASGQGLNNEQFF. The CDR3 region has the DNA TGTGCCAGCGGCCAGGGCCTTAACAATGAGCAGTTCTTC. The chain joins TRBV11-1 to TRBJ2-1; the D gene is possibly TRBD1 (5 bases). The V gene lost 8 bases and the J gene lost 5 bases, with 13 bases spanning the gap. Germline V CDR1 and CDR2: SGHAT, FQDESV (reference sequence). The CDR3 is made up of 13 amino acids.

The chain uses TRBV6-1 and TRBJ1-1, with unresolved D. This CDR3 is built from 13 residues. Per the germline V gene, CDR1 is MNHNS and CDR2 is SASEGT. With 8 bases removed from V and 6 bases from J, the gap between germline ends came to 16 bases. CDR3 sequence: CASARTGWAEAFF. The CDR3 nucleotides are TGTGCCAGCGCCCGGACGGGGTGGGCTGAAGCTTTCTTT.

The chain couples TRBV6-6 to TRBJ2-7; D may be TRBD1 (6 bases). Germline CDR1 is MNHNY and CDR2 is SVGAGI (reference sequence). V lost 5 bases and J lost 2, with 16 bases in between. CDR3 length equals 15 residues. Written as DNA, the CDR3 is TGTGCCAGCAGTCCCCCGAGCCAGGGGACCTACGAGCAGTACTTC. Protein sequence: CASSPPSQGTYEQYF.

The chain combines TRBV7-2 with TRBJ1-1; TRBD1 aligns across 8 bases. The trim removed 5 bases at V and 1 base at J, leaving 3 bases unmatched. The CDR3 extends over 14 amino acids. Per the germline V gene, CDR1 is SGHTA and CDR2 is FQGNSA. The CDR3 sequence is CASSRDRGNTEAFF. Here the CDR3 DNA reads TGTGCCAGCAGCCGCGACAGGGGGAACACTGAAGCTTTCTTT.

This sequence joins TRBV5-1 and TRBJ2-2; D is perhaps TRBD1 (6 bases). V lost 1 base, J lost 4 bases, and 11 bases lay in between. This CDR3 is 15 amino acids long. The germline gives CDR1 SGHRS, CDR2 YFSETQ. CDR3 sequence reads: CASSLYRVPTGELFF. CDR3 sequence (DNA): TGCGCCAGCAGCTTGTACAGGGTGCCCACCGGGGAGCTGTTTTTT.

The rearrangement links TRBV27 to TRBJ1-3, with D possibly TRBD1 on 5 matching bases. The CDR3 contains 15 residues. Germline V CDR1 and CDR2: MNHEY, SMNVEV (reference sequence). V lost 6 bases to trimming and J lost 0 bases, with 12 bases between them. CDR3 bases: TGTGCCAGCAGCTCTGGGGGGGGCTCTGGAAACACCATATATTTT. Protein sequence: CASSSGGGSGNTIYF.

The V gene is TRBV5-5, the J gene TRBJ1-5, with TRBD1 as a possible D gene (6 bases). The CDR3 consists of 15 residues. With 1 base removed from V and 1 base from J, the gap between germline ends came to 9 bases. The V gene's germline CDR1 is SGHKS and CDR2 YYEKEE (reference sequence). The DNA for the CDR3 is TGTGCCAGCAGCTTGCGGGGGACAAGCAATCAGCCCCAGCATTTT. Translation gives CASSLRGTSNQPQHF.

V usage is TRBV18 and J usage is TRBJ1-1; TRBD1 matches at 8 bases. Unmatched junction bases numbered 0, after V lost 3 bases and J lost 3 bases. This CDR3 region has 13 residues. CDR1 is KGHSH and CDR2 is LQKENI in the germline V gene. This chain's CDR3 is CASSPDRDTEAFF. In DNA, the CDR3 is TGTGCCAGCTCACCGGACAGGGACACTGAAGCTTTCTTT. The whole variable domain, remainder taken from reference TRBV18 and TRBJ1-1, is NAGVMQNPRHLVRRRGQEARLRCSPMKGHSHVYWYRQLPEEGLKFMVYLQKENIIDESGMPKERFSAEFPKEGPSILRIQQVVRGDSAAYFCASSPDRDTEAFFGQGTRLTVV.